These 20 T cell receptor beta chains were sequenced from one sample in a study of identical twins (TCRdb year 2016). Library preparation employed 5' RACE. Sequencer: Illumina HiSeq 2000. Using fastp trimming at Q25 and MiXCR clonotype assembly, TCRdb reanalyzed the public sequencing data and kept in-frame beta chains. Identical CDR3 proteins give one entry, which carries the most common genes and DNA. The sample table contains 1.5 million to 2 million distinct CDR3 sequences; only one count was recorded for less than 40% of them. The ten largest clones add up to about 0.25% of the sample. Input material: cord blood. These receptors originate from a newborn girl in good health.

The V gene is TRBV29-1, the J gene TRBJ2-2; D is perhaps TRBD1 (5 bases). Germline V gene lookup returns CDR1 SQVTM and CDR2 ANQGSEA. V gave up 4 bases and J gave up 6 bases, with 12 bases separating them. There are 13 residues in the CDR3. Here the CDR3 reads CSVGSQGPGELFF. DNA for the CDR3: TGCAGCGTTGGGTCCCAGGGCCCCGGGGAGCTGTTTTTT.

The CDR3 sequence: CASSSGQVDTGELFF. CDR3 sequence (DNA): TGTGCCAGCAGCTCGGGACAGGTTGACACCGGGGAGCTGTTTTTT. The chain couples TRBV28 to TRBJ2-2; 8 nucleotides line up with TRBD1. CDR3 length: 15 residues. The ends lost 6 bases at V and 3 bases at J; junction bases unmatched: 6. CDR1 and CDR2 (germline): MDHEN, SYDVKM.

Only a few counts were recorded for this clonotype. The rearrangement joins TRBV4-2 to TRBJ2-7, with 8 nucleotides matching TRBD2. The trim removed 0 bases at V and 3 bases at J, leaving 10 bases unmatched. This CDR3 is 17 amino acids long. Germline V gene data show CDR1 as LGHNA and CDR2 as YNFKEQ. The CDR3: CASSQDESGLVSYEQYF. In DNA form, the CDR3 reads TGTGCCAGCAGCCAAGATGAATCGGGACTAGTCAGCTACGAGCAGTACTTC.

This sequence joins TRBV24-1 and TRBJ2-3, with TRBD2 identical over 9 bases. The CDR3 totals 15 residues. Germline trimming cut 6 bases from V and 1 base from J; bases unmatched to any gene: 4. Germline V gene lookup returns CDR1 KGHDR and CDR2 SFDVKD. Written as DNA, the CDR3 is TGTGCCACCAGTTCTAGCGGGATCGGCACAGATACGCAGTATTTT. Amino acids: CATSSSGIGTDTQYF.

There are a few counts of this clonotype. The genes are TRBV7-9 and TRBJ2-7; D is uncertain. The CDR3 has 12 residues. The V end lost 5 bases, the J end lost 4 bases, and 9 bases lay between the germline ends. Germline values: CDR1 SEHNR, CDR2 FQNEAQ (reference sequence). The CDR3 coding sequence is TGTGCCAGCAGCCTACACTTTTACGAGCAGTACTTC. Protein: CASSLHFYEQYF.

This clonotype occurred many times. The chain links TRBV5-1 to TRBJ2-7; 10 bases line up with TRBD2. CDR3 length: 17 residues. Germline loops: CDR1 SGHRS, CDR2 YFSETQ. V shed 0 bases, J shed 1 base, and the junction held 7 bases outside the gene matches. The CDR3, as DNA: TGCGCCAGCAGCTTGGCCGCTAGCGGGAGTTGGTCCTACGAGCAGTACTTC. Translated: CASSLAASGSWSYEQYF.

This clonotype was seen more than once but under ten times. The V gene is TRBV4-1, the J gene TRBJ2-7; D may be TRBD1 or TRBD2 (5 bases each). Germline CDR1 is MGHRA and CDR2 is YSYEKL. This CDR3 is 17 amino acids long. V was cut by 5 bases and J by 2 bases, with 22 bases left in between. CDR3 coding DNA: TGCGCCAGCAGCGCCCTCCTCCGGGGCCCAGATCCCTACGAGCAGTACTTC. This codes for CASSALLRGPDPYEQYF.

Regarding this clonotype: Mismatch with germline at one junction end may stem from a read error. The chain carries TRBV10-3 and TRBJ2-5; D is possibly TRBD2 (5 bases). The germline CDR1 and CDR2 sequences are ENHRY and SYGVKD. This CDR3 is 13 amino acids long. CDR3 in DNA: TGTGCCATCAGTGGGCTAGCCCAAGAGGCCCAGTACTTC. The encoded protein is CAISGLAQEAQYF.

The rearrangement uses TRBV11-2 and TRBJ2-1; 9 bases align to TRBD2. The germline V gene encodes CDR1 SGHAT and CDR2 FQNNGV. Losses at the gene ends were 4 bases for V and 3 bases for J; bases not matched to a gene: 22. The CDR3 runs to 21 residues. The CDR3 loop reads CASSSHVPGLAPIYNYNEQFF. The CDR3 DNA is TGTGCCAGCAGCTCACATGTGCCGGGACTAGCCCCAATATACAACTACAATGAGCAGTTCTTC.

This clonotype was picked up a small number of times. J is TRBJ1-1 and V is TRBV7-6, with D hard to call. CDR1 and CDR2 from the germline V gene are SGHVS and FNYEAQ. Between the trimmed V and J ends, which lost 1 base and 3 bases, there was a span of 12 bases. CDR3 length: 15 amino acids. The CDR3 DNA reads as TGTGCCAGCAGCTTAGGGGAAGGGCCCTACACTGAAGCTTTCTTT. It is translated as CASSLGEGPYTEAFF.

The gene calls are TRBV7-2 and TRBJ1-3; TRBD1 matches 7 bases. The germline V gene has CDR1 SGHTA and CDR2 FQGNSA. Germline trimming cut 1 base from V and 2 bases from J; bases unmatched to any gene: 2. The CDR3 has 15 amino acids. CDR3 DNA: TGTGCCAGCAGCTTAGTGACAGGGACTGGAAACACCATATATTTT. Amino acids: CASSLVTGTGNTIYF.

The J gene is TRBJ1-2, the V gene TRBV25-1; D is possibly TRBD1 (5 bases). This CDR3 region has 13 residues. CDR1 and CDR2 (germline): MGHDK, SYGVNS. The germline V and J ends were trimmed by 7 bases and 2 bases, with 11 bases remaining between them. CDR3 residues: CASTAGGNYGYTF. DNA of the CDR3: TGTGCCAGCACCGCCGGGGGAAACTATGGCTACACCTTC.

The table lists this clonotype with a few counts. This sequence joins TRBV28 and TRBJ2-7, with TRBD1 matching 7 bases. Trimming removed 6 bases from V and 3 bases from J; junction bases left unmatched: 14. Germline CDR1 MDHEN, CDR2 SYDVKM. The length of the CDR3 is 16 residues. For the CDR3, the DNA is TGTGCCAGCAGCTTGAACACAGGGGTCTGGGACTACGAGCAGTACTTC. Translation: CASSLNTGVWDYEQYF. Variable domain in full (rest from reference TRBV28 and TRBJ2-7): DVKVTQSSRYLVKRTGEKVFLECVQDMDHENMFWYRQDPGLGLRLIYFSYDVKMKEKGDIPEGYSVSREKKERFSLILESASTNQTSMYLCASSLNTGVWDYEQYFGPGTRLTVT.

The CDR3 coding sequence is TGCGCCAGCAGCTTTGTTGGGACTCGCACGTACAATGAGCAGTTCTTC. It encodes CASSFVGTRTYNEQFF. The J gene is TRBJ2-1, the V gene TRBV5-1; TRBD2 might be the D (6 bases). This CDR3 contains 16 residues. CDR1 and CDR2 (germline): SGHRS, YFSETQ. V was cut by 2 bases and J by 4 bases, with 16 bases left in between.

The CDR3 is CASSLPPTGYTF. CDR3 DNA sequence: TGTGCCAGCAGTTTACCCCCGACAGGCTACACCTTC. This rearrangement joins TRBV27 to TRBJ1-2; no clear D gene. With 2 bases removed from V and 8 bases from J, the gap between germline ends came to 9 bases. The length of the CDR3 is 12 residues. The germline V gene has CDR1 MNHEY and CDR2 SMNVEV (reference sequence).

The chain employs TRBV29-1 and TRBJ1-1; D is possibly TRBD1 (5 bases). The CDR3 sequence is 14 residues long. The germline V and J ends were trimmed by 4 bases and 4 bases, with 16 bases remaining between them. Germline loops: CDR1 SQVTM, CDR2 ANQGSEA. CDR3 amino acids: CSVVPGTTSTEAFF. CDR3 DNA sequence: TGCAGCGTTGTACCCGGGACTACCTCCACTGAAGCTTTCTTT.

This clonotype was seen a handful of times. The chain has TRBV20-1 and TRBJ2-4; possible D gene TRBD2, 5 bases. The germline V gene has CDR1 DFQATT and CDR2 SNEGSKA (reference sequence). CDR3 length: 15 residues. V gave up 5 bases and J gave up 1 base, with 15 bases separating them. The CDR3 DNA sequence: TGCAGTGCTCCCCCAGGAGGTGGGGCCAAAAACATTCAGTACTTC. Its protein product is CSAPPGGGAKNIQYF.

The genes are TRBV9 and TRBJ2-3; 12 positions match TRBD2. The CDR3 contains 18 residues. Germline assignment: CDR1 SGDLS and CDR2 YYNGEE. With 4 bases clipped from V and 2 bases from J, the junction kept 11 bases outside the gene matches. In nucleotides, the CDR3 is TGTGCCAGCAGCCCCACTCCGGGACTAGCGGGCTCCACAGATACGCAGTATTTT. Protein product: CASSPTPGLAGSTDTQYF.

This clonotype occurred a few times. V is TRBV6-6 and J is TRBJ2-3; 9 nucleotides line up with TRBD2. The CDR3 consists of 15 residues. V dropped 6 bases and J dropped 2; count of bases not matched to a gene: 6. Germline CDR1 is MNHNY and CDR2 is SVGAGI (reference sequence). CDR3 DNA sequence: TGTGCCAGCAGATTAAGCGGGGGGAACACAGATACGCAGTATTTT. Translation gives CASRLSGGNTDTQYF.

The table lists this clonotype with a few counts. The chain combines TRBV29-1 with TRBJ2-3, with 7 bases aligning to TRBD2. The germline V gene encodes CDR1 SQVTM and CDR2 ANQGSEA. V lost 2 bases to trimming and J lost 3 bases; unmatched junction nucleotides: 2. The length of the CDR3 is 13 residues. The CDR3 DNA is TGCAGCGTTGAACGGGAGGTGACAGATACGCAGTATTTT. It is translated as CSVEREVTDTQYF.